This TCR beta chain was found in a study of cytomegalovirus exposure and HLA in healthy donors. Study-level background: Sequencing of approximately 190 million T cells in an earlier analysis found around 100 million unique TCR beta sequences.

Regarding donors, all were healthy bone marrow donors. PCR involved 60 Vbeta and 13 Jbeta primers. Libraries were prepared by immunoSEQ multiplex PCR; TCRdb keeps only in-frame clonotypes and omits some of them. Of over 120,000 clones detected, around 82% appear once; the ten largest clones hold 2.5% to 3.5%. The sequencing input was PBMCs. This TCR came from a female donor in good health and CMV-seronegative.

DNA for the CDR3: TGTGCCAGTAGTCCCGGGACAGGGGGCGAGCAGTACTTC. It encodes CASSPGTGGEQYF. The chain is built from TRBV19 and TRBJ2-7; 11 bases are a match to TRBD1. V shed 5 bases, J shed 6 bases, and the junction held 3 bases outside the gene matches. This CDR3 region has 13 residues. Germline V CDR1 and CDR2: LNHDA, SQIVND (reference sequence).